The clone carrying this T cell receptor beta chain was detected once. The data derive from a study of blood T cell repertoires in COVID-19. Overall study: The origin of the acute and convalescent COVID-19 samples was the United States, Italy and Spain. T cells, B-cell-depleted T cells, or PBMCs provided the cDNA or gDNA that served as material.

As originally analysed: Reference gene primer amplification gave nucleated cell count estimates. Profiling relied on immunoSEQ multiplex PCR, and the TCRdb table lists in-frame clones only, not all of them. The V and J calls and the clone size are those of that table, but D and trimming were determined from the DNA. The data contain more than 200,000 clones, approximately 86% of them singletons. This CDR3 comprises 17 residues. Germline CDR1 reads SNHLY; CDR2 reads FYNNEI. With 6 bases clipped from V and 0 bases from J, the junction kept 8 bases outside the gene matches. This sequence was found in a young man with active or convalescent COVID-19. The specimen sequenced was peripheral blood. This chain links TRBV2 with TRBJ1-4; TRBD1 agrees at 9 bases. DNA of the CDR3: TGTGCCAGCAGCGCCCCGCGACAGGGGGCAACTAATGAAAAACTGTTTTTT. This gives the protein CASSAPRQGATNEKLFF.